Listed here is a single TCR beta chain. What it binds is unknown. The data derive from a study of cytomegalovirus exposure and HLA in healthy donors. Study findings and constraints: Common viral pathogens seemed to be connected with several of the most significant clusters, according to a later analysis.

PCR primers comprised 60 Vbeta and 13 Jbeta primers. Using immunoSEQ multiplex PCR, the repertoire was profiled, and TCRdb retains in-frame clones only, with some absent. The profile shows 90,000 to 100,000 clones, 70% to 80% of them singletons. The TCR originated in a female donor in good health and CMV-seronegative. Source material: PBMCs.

The DNA for the CDR3 is TGCGCCAGCAGCCAAGGTCTCACTCGGGGGAGTATATACGAGCAGTACTTC. It is translated as CASSQGLTRGSIYEQYF. V usage is TRBV4-3 and J usage is TRBJ2-7; a weak D match, TRBD2 (6 bases). The germline V and J ends were trimmed by 1 base and 4 bases, with 20 bases remaining between them. CDR1 and CDR2 from the germline V gene are LGHNA and YSLEER. This CDR3 contains 17 residues.